This T cell receptor beta chain was captured in a study of cytomegalovirus exposure and HLA in healthy donors. At the level of the study: Of all 360 or so donors who were genotyped, roughly 81% belonged to the Caucasian-associated ancestry cluster. The study, taken as a whole, reports: The study listed approximately 160 cytomegalovirus-associated TCR beta chains. A later analysis found TCR association rates differed by HLA locus, highest for DRB1 and lowest for HLA-C.

Regarding this clone: Its antigen is as yet unknown.

The V and J ends lost 4 bases and 6 bases, in that order; junction bases with no gene match: 7. Looked up from germline, CDR1 is SGHDT and CDR2 is YYEEEE. The length of the CDR3 is 13 residues. Participants comprised healthy donors of bone marrow. PCR primers comprised 60 Vbeta and 13 Jbeta primers. Clones were sequenced by immunoSEQ multiplex PCR, and TCRdb holds only the in-frame ones, with some missing. Found here are approximately 150,000 clones, about two thirds of them singletons; the top ten hold 3.5% to 5%. The gene calls are TRBV5-6 and TRBJ2-7; 7 bases fit TRBD1. This sequence was found in a man in his 60s in good health and CMV-seronegative. Sequencing was done on a sample of PBMCs. The CDR3 DNA is TGTGCCAGCAGCCCACTGGGACAGCTCGAGCAGTACTTC. Translating gives CASSPLGQLEQYF. Variable domain in full (rest from reference TRBV5-6 and TRBJ2-7): DAGVTQSPTHLIKTRGQQVTLRCSPKSGHDTVSWYQQALGQGPQFIFQYYEEEERQRGNFPDRFSGHQFPNYSSELNVNALLLGDSALYLCASSPLGQLEQYFGPGTRLTVT.